The clone carrying this T cell receptor (beta chain) has just a few counts. The antigen remains undetermined. CDR1 and CDR2 (germline): SGDLS, YYNGEE. This CDR3 is 16 amino acids long. The ends lost 4 bases at V and 3 bases at J; junction bases unmatched: 9. Researchers ran the PCR with 60 Vbeta and 13 Jbeta primers. Sequenced by immunoSEQ multiplex PCR; TCRdb stores in-frame clones only, minus some. The sample contains under 200,000 clones, under 80% of which appear only once. The record originates from a study of cytomegalovirus exposure and HLA in healthy donors. The study, taken as a whole, reports: Earlier results showed most TCR beta V segments being productive about 87% or about 30% of the time.

The sequence was collected from a man aged 40-55 years in good health and CMV-seronegative. Sequenced: PBMCs. V and J are TRBV9 and TRBJ2-5; 10 bases align to TRBD2. The CDR3, as DNA: TGTGCCAGCAGCACAAGGGAAGCGGGAGGGAAAGAGACCCAGTACTTC. Residues: CASSTREAGGKETQYF.